This T cell receptor beta chain is drawn from a study of Ad26.COV2.S vaccination and SARS-CoV-2 variants. The data were produced by immunoSEQ multiplex PCR, yet TCRdb's version contains in-frame clones alone and is incomplete. The sample yields more than 250,000 clones, about 89% seen once. V was cut by 2 bases and J by 1 base, with 11 bases left in between. Germline assignment: CDR1 MDHEN and CDR2 SYDVKM. The CDR3 extends over 15 amino acids. Regarding treatment: around 19 received Ad26.COV2.S at low or high dose, single or two shots; several received placebo; per-sample allocation not given. The samples date from day 63 after the first vaccine or placebo injection. This adult donor, from Boston, was 18-55 years old.

The clonotype comes from a person aged 18-65 years who received the Ad26.COV2.S COVID-19 vaccine or a placebo. The sequencing here drew on peripheral blood, taken in a trial of Ad26.COV2.S vaccine versus placebo. This chain uses TRBV28 with TRBJ1-2; weak D call: TRBD1 (5 bases). The CDR3 reads CASSLRDGFNYGYTF. CDR3 nucleotide sequence: TGTGCCAGCAGTTTAAGGGACGGCTTTAACTATGGCTACACCTTC.